The 23 T cell receptor beta chains in this list originate from one sample, sequenced in a study of blood T cells in healthy people across ages (dated by TCRdb to between 2015 and 2016). Receptors were amplified or captured by 5' RACE. Sequencer: Illumina HiSeq 2500. A second PCR of about 7 to 12 cycles was run with a J-beta primer mix and a sample-barcoded 5' primer. TCRdb took the public reads, trimmed them with fastp at Q25, ran MiXCR for clone calling and kept in-frame beta chains. Records with the same CDR3 protein are collapsed into one entry carrying the most frequent genes and DNA. The sample table lists about 1,400,000 distinct CDR3 sequences, 42% of them with a count of one. Roughly 7.9% of the sample is taken by the ten largest. The specimen was blood. The receptors were sampled from a woman between 18 and 29 years old in good health.

The gene calls are TRBV7-3 and TRBJ2-3; 9 bases match TRBD2. CDR3 size: 15 residues. The junction had 3 bases not matched to a gene; V was cut back by 4 bases and J by 1 base. Germline V gives CDR1 SGHTA, CDR2 FQGTGA. The CDR3 nucleotides are TGTGCCAGCAGCTCCCAGCGGGGGGGCACAGATACGCAGTATTTT. Translating gives CASSSQRGGTDTQYF.

The sample holds one count of this clonotype. J is TRBJ2-1 and V is TRBV13, with D possibly TRBD1 on 8 matching bases. The J call is in doubt because the DNA end fits TRBJ2-7 better. Germline-derived CDR1 and CDR2 are PRHDT and FYEKMQ (reference sequence). This CDR3 contains 14 residues. This CDR3 reads CASSPQGGYNEQYF. DNA for the CDR3: TGTGCCAGCAGCCCACAGGGGGGGTACAATGAGCAGTACTTC.

This clonotype has a handful of counts. This chain joins TRBV9 and TRBJ1-1, with a possible D match to TRBD1 (6 bases). The CDR3 consists of 15 residues. CDR1 is SGDLS, CDR2 YYNGEE, per germline. With 0 bases removed from V and 5 bases from J, the gap between germline ends came to 14 bases. DNA for the CDR3: TGTGCCAGCAGCGTAGGTGGCAGGGGAGGGACTGAAGCTTTCTTT. It yields the protein CASSVGGRGGTEAFF.

As to this clonotype: Possible read error: a much larger clone is one base away. The CDR3 is CSVGDSSTETQYF. Here the CDR3 DNA reads TGCAGCGTTGGCGACAGCAGCACAGAGACGCAGTATTTT. This sequence joins TRBV29-1 and TRBJ2-3; a weak D match, TRBD1 (5 bases). The germline V gene has CDR1 SQVTM and CDR2 ANQGSEA. The length of the CDR3 is 13 residues.

Turning to this clonotype: The germline gene is not matched at one end of the junction; a read error may be the cause. The chain carries TRBV27 and TRBJ1-4; the D is unclear. Germline values: CDR1 MNHEY, CDR2 SMNVEV (reference sequence). The CDR3 is 13 residues long. The CDR3 DNA is TGCGCCAGCAGTTTTCAGGTTAATGAAAAACTGTTTTTT. This sequence encodes CASSFQVNEKLFF.

The chain uses TRBV25-1 and TRBJ1-2; a weak D match, TRBD1 (6 bases). The V and J ends lost 5 bases and 4 bases respectively, with 20 bases between them. This CDR3 is 16 amino acids long. Germline V lookup: CDR1 MGHDK, CDR2 SYGVNS. CDR3 nucleotides: TGTGCCAGCAGTCCTGCGGCAGGGGCCGGAGGCTATGGCTACACCTTC. This encodes CASSPAAGAGGYGYTF.

This clonotype has ten or more counts. This chain connects TRBV27 to TRBJ2-3; D remains ambiguous. V gave up 6 bases and J gave up 3 bases, with 10 bases separating them. The CDR3 sequence is 13 residues long. CDR1 and CDR2 from the germline V gene are MNHEY and SMNVEV (reference sequence). The CDR3 DNA reads as TGTGCCAGCAGCCCCCTACTGACAGATACGCAGTATTTT. Translated: CASSPLLTDTQYF.

There are a few counts of this clonotype. The V call is TRBV5-1, the J call TRBJ2-5; D gene uncertain. The V and J ends lost 4 bases and 2 bases respectively, with 12 bases between them. CDR1 is SGHRS, CDR2 YFSETQ, per germline. The CDR3 is 14 amino acids. This CDR3 reads CASSPSRTQETQYF. CDR3 bases: TGCGCCAGCAGCCCCTCGCGGACGCAAGAGACCCAGTACTTC.

This clonotype was detected a few times. The chain has TRBV12-3 or TRBV12-4 and TRBJ2-4; D not certain. Trimming took off 5 bases at V and 4 bases at J, with 24 bases between the two ends. This CDR3 comprises 18 residues. CDR3 protein: CASSPIGYPIPQKNIQYF. DNA for the CDR3: TGTGCCAGCAGTCCAATAGGATACCCGATCCCCCAAAAAAACATTCAGTACTTC.

This clonotype appeared a few times. The J gene is TRBJ2-1, the V gene TRBV7-3; TRBD2 matches 11 bases. This CDR3 region has 16 residues. The ends lost 5 bases at V and 7 bases at J; junction bases unmatched: 10. Per germline, CDR1 SGHTA and CDR2 FQGTGA. Here the CDR3 DNA reads TGTGCCAGCAGCCGACGTAGCGGGGGGGCCGGGAATGAGCAGTTCTTC. Translated, it gives CASSRRSGGAGNEQFF.

For the CDR3, the DNA is TGTGCCAGCAGCCAAGTTCTCGGACTAGCGGGGGGCGAGCAGTACTTC. Protein: CASSQVLGLAGGEQYF. The genes are TRBV3-1 and TRBJ2-4; the match to TRBD2 covers 14 bases. The DNA end lines up better with TRBJ2-7; the J call may be wrong. Germline lookup yields CDR1 LGHDT and CDR2 YNNKEL (reference sequence). This CDR3 region has 16 residues.

Remarks on this clonotype: Relative to the germline gene, one junction end is altered; a read error may explain this. CDR3 loop: CASGYRGRNTEAFF. The DNA of the CDR3 is TGTGCCAGCGGTTACAGGGGGAGGAACACTGAAGCTTTCTTT. This chain joins TRBV6-6 and TRBJ1-1; 8 nucleotides match TRBD1. Per germline, CDR1 MNHNY and CDR2 SVGAGI (reference sequence). CDR3 length: 14 residues.

The chain recombines TRBV5-1 with TRBJ2-3, with 11 bases lining up with TRBD2. The CDR3 totals 17 residues. The V gene end was trimmed by 2 bases and the J gene end by 2 bases; junction bases not matched to a gene: 7. Germline V gene lookup returns CDR1 SGHRS and CDR2 YFSETQ. The CDR3 loop reads CASSFPASGRFTDTQYF. CDR3 in DNA: TGCGCCAGCAGCTTCCCCGCTAGCGGGAGGTTCACAGATACGCAGTATTTT.

The chain is built from TRBV20-1 and TRBJ2-7; D is possibly TRBD1 (6 bases). The V end was cut by 5 bases, the J end by 3 bases, with 11 bases between. Germline values: CDR1 DFQATT, CDR2 SNEGSKA (reference sequence). The CDR3 has 12 residues. CDR3 coding DNA: TGCAGTGCTGGGGGCGCGAACTACGAGCAGTACTTC. Residues: CSAGGANYEQYF.

This chain joins TRBV25-1 and TRBJ1-4; tentative D call: TRBD1 (5 bases). V lost 4 bases and J 5 bases, leaving 14 bases between the germline ends. Germline lookup yields CDR1 MGHDK and CDR2 SYGVNS. The CDR3 contains 15 residues. The CDR3 loop reads CASSADWAGNEKLFF. The DNA of the CDR3 is TGTGCCAGCAGTGCCGACTGGGCAGGGAATGAAAAACTGTTTTTT.

The chain recombines TRBV6-1 with TRBJ1-2; D may be TRBD1 (5 bases). V was pared by 2 bases and J by 4 bases, with 14 bases between. The CDR3 extends over 15 amino acids. Looked up from germline, CDR1 is MNHNS and CDR2 is SASEGT. CDR3 sequence reads: CASSESRPGVYGYTF. DNA of the CDR3: TGTGCCAGCAGTGAATCGCGCCCGGGGGTCTATGGCTACACCTTC.

The CDR3 DNA sequence: TGTGCCAGCAGGGCAGACATGAACACTGAAGCTTTCTTT. Translating it yields CASRADMNTEAFF. This chain links TRBV12-3 or TRBV12-4 with TRBJ1-1; unclear D gene. This CDR3 spans 13 amino acids. V gave up 6 bases and J gave up 0 bases, with 8 bases separating them.

This rearrangement joins TRBV7-9 to TRBJ1-1, with unresolved D. Trimming pared 3 bases from V and 4 bases from J, leaving 21 bases between. The CDR3 has 17 residues. Germline assignment: CDR1 SEHNR and CDR2 FQNEAQ (reference sequence). The CDR3 reads CASSFADYRDLLTEAFF. The DNA of the CDR3 is TGTGCCAGCAGCTTTGCGGATTACCGGGATCTCCTCACTGAAGCTTTCTTT. Looking up the rest from reference TRBV7-9 and TRBJ1-1 gives the full variable domain: DTGVSQNPRHKITKRGQNVTFRCDPISEHNRLYWYRQTLGQGPEFLTYFQNEAQLEKSRLLSDRFSAERPKGSFSTLEIQRTEQGDSAMYLCASSFADYRDLLTEAFFGQGTRLTVV.

This clonotype was observed a few times. The chain has TRBV27 and TRBJ1-6; the match to TRBD1 covers 8 bases. V shed 3 bases, J shed 7 bases, and the junction held 26 bases outside the gene matches. Germline CDR1 MNHEY, CDR2 SMNVEV (reference sequence). The CDR3 runs 22 residues. CDR3 nucleotide sequence: TGTGCCAGCAGTTTCCGCCCAGGCGGACAGGGAGGTCGACATATCGCGAATTCACCCCTCCACTTT. It codes for CASSFRPGGQGGRHIANSPLHF.

The genes are TRBV28 and TRBJ1-2; 8 bases line up with TRBD1. The germline gives CDR1 MDHEN, CDR2 SYDVKM. CDR3 length equals 13 residues. Trimming took 5 bases from V and 8 from J; bases not matched to a gene: 7. The CDR3 DNA reads TGTGCCAGCAGTCGACTGACAGGGGTCGGCTACACCTTC. Amino acid sequence: CASSRLTGVGYTF.

This clonotype has more than one count but fewer than ten. V usage is TRBV29-1 and J usage is TRBJ2-1; no reliable D call. Deletions cut 4 bases from V and 5 bases from J, with 15 bases between. Germline lookup yields CDR1 SQVTM and CDR2 ANQGSEA. The CDR3 extends over 14 amino acids. CDR3 residues: CSVVQPPGDNEQFF. CDR3 nucleotide sequence: TGCAGCGTTGTACAGCCACCTGGGGACAATGAGCAGTTCTTC.

The table lists this clonotype with a count of one. V and J are TRBV21-1 and TRBJ2-7; the D segment call TRBD1 is taken from the table without a DNA check. With the DNA end fitting TRBJ2-5 better, the J assignment may be wrong. TRBV21-1 is listed as a pseudogene. The CDR3 contains 15 residues. In DNA, the CDR3 is TGTGCCAGCAGCGCCTGCCGGGACCCGGAGGAGACCCAGTACTTC. Its protein product is CASSACRDPEETQYF.

The gene calls are TRBV3-1 and TRBJ1-5; no clear D gene. This CDR3 comprises 15 residues. V was cut by 1 base and J by 4 bases, with 11 bases left in between. Germline V gene sequence: CDR1 LGHDT, CDR2 YNNKEL (reference sequence). The CDR3, as DNA: TGTGCCAGCAGCCAAGCTGGGCGGTATAATCAGCCCCAGCATTTT. This translates into CASSQAGRYNQPQHF.